The 2 T cell receptor beta chains in this list originate from one sample, sequenced in a study of beta chain features in type 1 diabetes. Expressed TCRB transcripts were sequenced because the entire RNA isolate underwent reverse transcription. Libraries were prepared by immunoSEQ multiplex PCR; TCRdb keeps only in-frame clonotypes and omits some of them. The profile shows about 42,000 clones, approximately 51% of them singletons. The sample was stem cell memory CD4+ T cells from blood. Every receptor here comes from a young woman in good health.

This clone appeared a few times. The gene calls are TRBV19 and TRBJ2-5; 7 nucleotides match TRBD2. CDR3 size: 16 residues. V was pared by 3 bases and J by 0 bases, with 7 bases of the junction left unmatched. The germline V gene encodes CDR1 LNHDA and CDR2 SQIVND (reference sequence). CDR3 in DNA: TGTGCCAGTAGTATTAGGGGAGGGCGCTACCAAGAGACCCAGTACTTC. Amino acids: CASSIRGGRYQETQYF.

The CDR3 loop reads CASSQDSGSTYEQYF. The CDR3 nucleotides are TGCGCCAGCAGCCAAGATAGCGGGAGCACCTACGAGCAGTACTTC. This chain uses TRBV4-3 with TRBJ2-7; 9 nucleotides align to TRBD2. CDR3 length: 15 residues. The V and J ends lost 0 bases and 2 bases, in that order; junction bases with no gene match: 2. Germline-derived CDR1 and CDR2 are LGHNA and YSLEER.